A single sample is the source of the 23 T cell receptor beta chains below, sequenced in a study of T cell responses to AZD1222 COVID-19 vaccine. Using immunoSEQ multiplex PCR, the repertoire was profiled, and TCRdb retains in-frame clones only, with some absent. The sample carries fewer than 130,000 clones, 87% recorded once. This material consisted of peripheral blood, taken 28 days after the second AZD1222 dose. Receptor source: an adult who received the AZD1222 COVID-19 vaccine.

The rearrangement links TRBV6-2 or TRBV6-3 to TRBJ2-7; possibly TRBD2 for D (6 bases). The CDR3 extends over 16 amino acids. The V end lost 0 bases, the J end lost 3 bases, and 15 bases lay between the germline ends. Looked up from germline, CDR1 is MNHEY and CDR2 is SVGEGT. CDR3 DNA: TGTGCCAGCAGTTACTCGATCCGGGAGCGGGTCTACGAGCAGTACTTC. Its translation: CASSYSIRERVYEQYF.

The genes are TRBV7-7 and TRBJ2-5; D may match TRBD1 or TRBD2 (5 bases each). The V gene's germline CDR1 is SSHAT and CDR2 FNYEAQ (reference sequence). V was pared by 5 bases and J by 4 bases, with 17 bases between. The CDR3 extends over 15 amino acids. Here the CDR3 DNA reads TGTGCCAGCAGCCCACATCGAGGGGCAGGAGAGACCCAGTACTTC. Translated, it gives CASSPHRGAGETQYF.

The chain links TRBV7-3 to TRBJ2-7, with 9 positions matching TRBD2. The V and J ends lost 2 bases and 1 base, in that order; junction bases with no gene match: 9. Germline V gene lookup returns CDR1 SGHTA and CDR2 FQGTGA. The CDR3 is 17 amino acids. The chain's CDR3 is CASSLYGGRAGSYEQYF. DNA for the CDR3: TGTGCCAGCAGCTTATACGGCGGGAGGGCGGGGTCCTACGAGCAGTACTTC.

J is TRBJ2-3 and V is TRBV24-1, with a possible D match to TRBD2 (6 bases). The CDR3 contains 15 residues. Trimming left V 2 bases short and J 0 bases short, with 8 bases between. Germline V gene data show CDR1 as KGHDR and CDR2 as SFDVKD. The CDR3 protein is CATSDSGTSTDTQYF. In DNA, the CDR3 is TGTGCCACCAGTGATTCGGGGACTAGCACAGATACGCAGTATTTT.

The V gene is TRBV28, the J gene TRBJ2-3, with D perhaps matching TRBD2 (5 bases). From germline, CDR1 is MDHEN and CDR2 SYDVKM. The CDR3 is made up of 13 amino acids. Deletions cut 5 bases from V and 7 bases from J, with 13 bases between. The CDR3 protein is CASSKYSGNTQYF. The DNA for the CDR3 is TGTGCCAGCAGTAAATACTCGGGAAATACGCAGTATTTT.

The V and J genes are TRBV11-2 and TRBJ2-7; no clear D. CDR3 size: 14 residues. The germline V gene has CDR1 SGHAT and CDR2 FQNNGV. The V and J ends lost 1 base and 3 bases respectively, with 10 bases between them. This CDR3 reads CASSLALQFYEQYF. Here the CDR3 DNA reads TGTGCCAGCAGCTTAGCCCTACAGTTCTACGAGCAGTACTTC. Full variable domain (outside the CDR3, taken from reference TRBV11-2 and TRBJ2-7): EAGVAQSPRYKIIEKRQSVAFWCNPISGHATLYWYQQILGQGPKLLIQFQNNGVVDDSQLPKDRFSAERLKGVDSTLKIQPAKLEDSAVYLCASSLALQFYEQYFGPGTRLTVT.

The chain has TRBV2 and TRBJ2-5, with unresolved D. V lost 1 base and J lost 3, with 0 bases in between. This CDR3 region has 11 residues. The germline V gene has CDR1 SNHLY and CDR2 FYNNEI. The DNA of the CDR3 is TGTGCCAGCAGTGAAGAAGAGACCCAGTACTTC. It is translated as CASSEEETQYF.

The V gene is TRBV5-1, the J gene TRBJ2-3, with 10 bases lining up with TRBD2. CDR1 and CDR2 from the germline V gene are SGHRS and YFSETQ. The V gene end was trimmed by 4 bases and the J gene end by 5 bases; junction bases not matched to a gene: 7. The CDR3 contains 15 residues. The CDR3 loop is CASSDRTSGRDTQYF. For the CDR3, the DNA is TGCGCCAGCAGCGACCGGACTAGCGGCCGAGATACGCAGTATTTT.

The chain couples TRBV6-5 to TRBJ1-1; TRBD1 aligns across 7 bases. CDR3 length: 13 residues. Trimming took 6 bases from V and 4 from J; bases not matched to a gene: 5. Germline loops: CDR1 MNHEY, CDR2 SVGAGI. The CDR3 reads CASSWTGPTEAFF. DNA for the CDR3: TGTGCCAGCAGCTGGACAGGACCCACTGAAGCTTTCTTT.

The V call is TRBV19, the J call TRBJ2-1, with D uncertain. There are 13 residues in the CDR3. From germline, CDR1 is LNHDA and CDR2 SQIVND (reference sequence). The ends were cut back, 4 bases at V and 4 bases at J, with 8 bases in the middle. CDR3 DNA: TGTGCCAGTAGTACCACAGAGTACAATGAGCAGTTCTTC. This encodes CASSTTEYNEQFF. The variable domain in full, with the rest retrieved from reference TRBV19 and TRBJ2-1, is DGGITQSPKYLFRKEGQNVTLSCEQNLNHDAMYWYRQDPGQGLRLIYYSQIVNDFQKGDIAEGYSVSREKKESFPLTVTSAQKNPTAFYLCASSTTEYNEQFFGPGTRLTVL.

The chain couples TRBV3-1 (or the pseudogene TRBV3-2) to TRBJ2-7, with 13 bases fitting TRBD2. The CDR3 consists of 15 residues. The germline V gene encodes CDR1 LGHDT and CDR2 YNNKEL (reference sequence). The J segment lost 4 bases and the V segment lost 4 bases, leaving 4 bases of the junction unmatched. Here the CDR3 reads CASSLGTSGIYEQYF. In DNA, the CDR3 is TGTGCCAGCAGCCTTGGGACTAGCGGGATATACGAGCAGTACTTC.

This clone was seen only once. V gene TRBV5-1 combines with J gene TRBJ2-3, with a tentative D call TRBD1 (6 bases). Germline V gene data show CDR1 as SGHRS and CDR2 as YFSETQ. V shed 1 base and J shed 0 bases, with 9 bases lying between them. The CDR3 is 15 residues long. CDR3 nucleotides: TGCGCCAGCAGCTTGATACAGGGTAGCACAGATACGCAGTATTTT. It yields the protein CASSLIQGSTDTQYF.

J is TRBJ2-3 and V is TRBV5-1; D remains unclear. The CDR3 has 14 amino acids. In germline, CDR1 is SGHRS, CDR2 YFSETQ. V was clipped by 0 bases and J by 6 bases, with 11 bases between them. The CDR3 region has the DNA TGCGCCAGCAGCTTGGATAGCCTCTTGGATACGCAGTATTTT. Protein product: CASSLDSLLDTQYF.

The chain couples TRBV5-1 to TRBJ2-1; maybe TRBD2 (5 bases). This CDR3 has 17 residues. With 4 bases removed from V and 4 bases from J, the gap between germline ends came to 21 bases. The germline gives CDR1 SGHRS, CDR2 YFSETQ. The DNA for the CDR3 is TGCGCCAGCAGCCGACAAACAAAAACGGACTGGTACAATGAGCAGTTCTTC. This gives the protein CASSRQTKTDWYNEQFF.

The chain recombines TRBV6-5 with TRBJ1-1; unclear D gene. V lost 2 bases and J lost 0, with 7 bases in between. This CDR3 is built from 14 residues. Per germline, CDR1 MNHEY and CDR2 SVGAGI. The CDR3 DNA is TGTGCCAGCAGTTACAACATTATGAACACTGAAGCTTTCTTT. This codes for CASSYNIMNTEAFF.

The chain combines TRBV6-1 with TRBJ1-4; D unclear. Germline V gene data show CDR1 as MNHNS and CDR2 as SASEGT. This CDR3 contains 16 residues. Trimming shortened V by 0 bases and J by 7 bases, and 15 bases separated the two germline ends. This CDR3 reads CASSEARSRPLEKLFF. The CDR3 coding sequence is TGTGCCAGCAGTGAAGCTCGGAGCAGGCCCCTTGAAAAACTGTTTTTT.

A single count supports this clone. The chain employs TRBV11-1 and TRBJ2-7, with D perhaps TRBD1 or TRBD2 (5 bases each). The CDR3 is 14 amino acids. Germline V gives CDR1 SGHAT, CDR2 FQDESV (reference sequence). V lost 4 bases and J 1 base, leaving 11 bases between the germline ends. The CDR3 is CASSSRDGSYEQYF. DNA for the CDR3: TGTGCCAGCAGCTCCCGGGACGGATCCTACGAGCAGTACTTC.

The chain joins TRBV13 to TRBJ1-6; no clear D gene. The CDR3 runs to 15 residues. Per the germline V gene, CDR1 is PRHDT and CDR2 is FYEKMQ (reference sequence). The V end was cut by 1 base, the J end by 15 bases, with 19 bases between. The CDR3 here is CASSLVGAGPQLLHF. The DNA for the CDR3 is TGTGCCAGCAGCTTAGTAGGAGCCGGACCCCAACTCCTCCACTTT. Supplemented by reference TRBV13 and TRBJ1-6, the full variable domain reads AAGVIQSPRHLIKEKRETATLKCYPIPRHDTVYWYQQGPGQDPQFLISFYEKMQSDKGSIPDRFSAQQFSDYHSELNMSSLELGDSALYFCASSLVGAGPQLLHFGNGTRLTVT.

This clone was seen a handful of times. The V and J genes are TRBV5-5 and TRBJ1-1; tentative D call: TRBD1 (5 bases). Looked up from germline, CDR1 is SGHKS and CDR2 is YYEKEE (reference sequence). The CDR3 runs to 14 residues. Trimming removed 1 base from V and 2 bases from J, with 9 bases in between. The CDR3 sequence: CASSLTGYNTEAFF. CDR3 nucleotides: TGTGCCAGCAGCTTGACAGGTTATAACACTGAAGCTTTCTTT.

This chain joins TRBV10-3 and TRBJ2-1, with D perhaps TRBD1 (5 bases). The CDR3 spans 11 residues. Germline CDR1 reads ENHRY; CDR2 reads SYGVKD. The V end lost 6 bases, the J end lost 7 bases, and 7 bases lay between the germline ends. The CDR3 DNA reads TGTGCCATCAGCCCAGGGAATGAGCAGTTCTTC. It yields the protein CAISPGNEQFF.

The gene calls are TRBV14 and TRBJ2-1; D perhaps matches TRBD1 (5 bases). Germline V CDR1 and CDR2: SGHDN, FVKESK. The V end was cut by 4 bases, the J end by 9 bases, with 25 bases between. The length of the CDR3 is 17 residues. The CDR3 region has the DNA TGTGCCAGCAGCCGAGCCACCTGGACAAGGCAGGCCAGTGAGCAGTTCTTC. This encodes CASSRATWTRQASEQFF.

The rearrangement links TRBV28 to TRBJ1-1, with D possibly matching TRBD1 (5 bases). Germline V CDR1 and CDR2: MDHEN, SYDVKM. The CDR3 length is 14 residues. V gave up 1 base and J gave up 3 bases, with 9 bases separating them. CDR3 nucleotide sequence: TGTGCCAGCAGTTTATTGGGGGAAGACACTGAAGCTTTCTTT. Encoded protein: CASSLLGEDTEAFF.

V gene TRBV5-6 combines with J gene TRBJ2-7; 7 bases line up with TRBD1. V lost 2 bases to trimming and J lost 6 bases; unmatched junction nucleotides: 8. From germline, CDR1 is SGHDT and CDR2 YYEEEE. CDR3 size: 14 residues. The CDR3 coding sequence is TGTGCCAGCAGCTTTCGAACAGGGGCTCGCGAGCAGTACTTC. Its protein is CASSFRTGAREQYF.